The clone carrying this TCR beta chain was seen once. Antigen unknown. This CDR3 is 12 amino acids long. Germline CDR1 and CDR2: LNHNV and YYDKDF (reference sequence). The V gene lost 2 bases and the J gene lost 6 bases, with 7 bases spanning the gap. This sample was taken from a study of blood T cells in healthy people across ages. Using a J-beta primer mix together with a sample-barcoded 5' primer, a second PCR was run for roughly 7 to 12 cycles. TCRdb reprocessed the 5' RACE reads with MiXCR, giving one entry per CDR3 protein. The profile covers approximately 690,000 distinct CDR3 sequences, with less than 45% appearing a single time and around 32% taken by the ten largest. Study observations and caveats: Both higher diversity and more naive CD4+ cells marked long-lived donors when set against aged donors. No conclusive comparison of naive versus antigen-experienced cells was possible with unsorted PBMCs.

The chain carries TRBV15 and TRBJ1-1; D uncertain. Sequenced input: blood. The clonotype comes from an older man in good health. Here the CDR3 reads CATSRYTAEAFF. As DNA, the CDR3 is TGTGCCACCAGCAGATATACGGCTGAAGCTTTCTTT.